These 10 T cell receptor beta chains were all obtained from the same sample, sequenced in a study of cytomegalovirus exposure and HLA in healthy donors. PCR involved 60 Vbeta and 13 Jbeta primers. The data were produced by immunoSEQ multiplex PCR, yet TCRdb's version contains in-frame clones alone and is incomplete. Found here are over 80,000 clones, over 70% of them singletons; the top ten hold about 3.1%. Specimen: PBMCs. These receptors came from a man aged 35 to 55 in good health and CMV-seronegative.

This chain links TRBV15 with TRBJ2-6; 8 bases align to TRBD1. The CDR3 spans 19 residues. Per germline, CDR1 LNHNV and CDR2 YYDKDF (reference sequence). Trimming removed 4 bases from V and 0 bases from J; junction bases left unmatched: 11. In nucleotides, the CDR3 is TGTGCCACCAGCAAAGCACGACAGGGGTTTCGCTCTGGGGCCAACGTCCTGACTTTC. This codes for CATSKARQGFRSGANVLTF.

The chain uses TRBV28 and TRBJ2-7; D possibly corresponds to TRBD2 (6 bases). Germline V gene sequence: CDR1 MDHEN, CDR2 SYDVKM. This CDR3 contains 12 residues. V lost 2 bases to trimming and J lost 9 bases, with 11 bases between them. CDR3 sequence reads: CASSLDRGGQYF. The CDR3 DNA sequence: TGTGCCAGCAGTTTAGATAGGGGAGGGCAGTACTTC.

V usage is TRBV27 and J usage is TRBJ2-1, with TRBD2 identical over 8 bases. CDR3 length equals 14 residues. The germline V gene encodes CDR1 MNHEY and CDR2 SMNVEV (reference sequence). The V and J ends lost 8 bases and 8 bases, in that order; junction bases with no gene match: 11. CDR3 protein: CASGDRGGFDEQFF. The CDR3 DNA follows: TGTGCCAGCGGGGACCGGGGGGGGTTTGATGAGCAGTTCTTC.

The rearrangement joins TRBV5-5 to TRBJ1-5; D is uncertain. The CDR3 covers 14 residues. V was pared by 5 bases and J by 1 base, with 10 bases between. Looked up from germline, CDR1 is SGHKS and CDR2 is YYEKEE (reference sequence). The CDR3, as DNA: TGTGCCAGCAGTGGTTCACAGAGCAATCAGCCCCAGCATTTT. Translating it yields CASSGSQSNQPQHF.

The rearrangement uses TRBV7-2 and TRBJ1-3; D is undetermined. The CDR3 is 17 residues long. CDR1 SGHTA and CDR2 FQGNSA come from the germline V gene. Trimming cost V 4 bases and J 4 bases, with 20 bases left between them. CDR3 sequence (DNA): TGTGCCAGCAGCTACGCAGGCCCCGGGGTTAGGGGAAACACCATATATTTT. Translated, it gives CASSYAGPGVRGNTIYF.

J is TRBJ1-1 and V is TRBV5-4; TRBD1 aligns across 7 bases. The CDR3 sequence is 15 residues long. Per the germline V gene, CDR1 is SGHNT and CDR2 is YYREEE (reference sequence). With 1 base clipped from V and 0 bases from J, the junction kept 3 bases outside the gene matches. CDR3 sequence reads: CASSLTGALNTEAFF. In DNA, the CDR3 is TGTGCCAGCAGCTTGACAGGGGCCCTGAACACTGAAGCTTTCTTT.

As to this clone: A junction boundary mismatches the germline segment, possibly from a read error. This rearrangement joins TRBV7-9 to TRBJ1-1; D is possibly TRBD1 (5 bases). Germline values: CDR1 SEHNR, CDR2 FQNEAQ (reference sequence). The CDR3 is made up of 17 amino acids. The CDR3 spells CSSSVSVGGEGRNEAFF. DNA of the CDR3: TGTTCCAGCAGCGTCAGCGTCGGTGGGGAGGGGCGCAATGAAGCTTTCTTT.

This clone was seen once. This chain connects TRBV9 to TRBJ1-4, with 7 bases matching TRBD1. The length of the CDR3 is 15 residues. Germline CDR1 and CDR2: SGDLS and YYNGEE. Trimming cost V 0 bases and J 5 bases; bases outside gene matches: 4. This chain's CDR3 is CASSVEGTENEKLFF. For the CDR3, the DNA is TGTGCCAGCAGCGTAGAGGGGACAGAGAATGAAAAACTGTTTTTT.

This chain uses TRBV19 with TRBJ2-3; TRBD2 is a possible D gene (5 bases). This CDR3 is 15 amino acids long. Germline assignment: CDR1 LNHDA and CDR2 SQIVND (reference sequence). The V gene lost 7 bases and the J gene lost 0 bases, with 14 bases spanning the gap. The CDR3 DNA follows: TGTGCCAGTAACCCGACGACGGGAAGCACAGATACGCAGTATTTT. This translates into CASNPTTGSTDTQYF.

The chain recombines TRBV19 with TRBJ2-3, with 10 bases aligning to TRBD2. The CDR3 loop spans 16 amino acids. Germline lookup yields CDR1 LNHDA and CDR2 SQIVND (reference sequence). V dropped 7 bases and J dropped 0; count of bases not matched to a gene: 7. CDR3 bases: TGTGCCAGTATGCAGCGGGGGGGAAAAAGCACAGATACGCAGTATTTT. This translates into CASMQRGGKSTDTQYF.